These 22 T cell receptor beta chains came from one sample sequenced in a study of blood T cell repertoires in COVID-19 (dated by TCRdb to 2018 to 2021). Library creation used the immunoSEQ multiplex PCR assay. This is the immuneACCESS table as TCRdb keeps it, with only in-frame sequences that have V and J called. A part of the clones is gone; compared with another copy, unresolved V genes explain less than half, and the rest is unexplained. For this sample there are approximately 130,000 clones; just over 75% appear just once. 10% to 14% of the sample is taken by the ten largest. Material for sequencing was peripheral blood. The origin of the receptors is a human donor in a cohort sampled during active COVID-19.

This clone has more than one count but fewer than ten. The rearrangement uses TRBV11-2 and TRBJ2-2; TRBD2 matches 7 bases. The trim removed 0 bases at V and 5 bases at J, leaving 0 bases unmatched. Germline values: CDR1 SGHAT, CDR2 FQNNGV. CDR3 length: 14 residues. The CDR3 loop reads CASSLERGTGELFF. CDR3 sequence (DNA): TGTGCCAGCAGCTTAGAGCGGGGGACCGGGGAGCTGTTTTTT.

This clone has a handful of counts. V usage is TRBV6-6 and J usage is TRBJ1-2; 9 bases agree with TRBD1. Germline CDR1 and CDR2: MNHNY and SVGAGI (reference sequence). V shed 6 bases and J 2 bases; nucleotides not matched to a gene: 7. The CDR3 sequence is 15 residues long. The CDR3 loop reads CASRNYRGPNYGYTF. The DNA for the CDR3 is TGTGCCAGCAGGAATTACAGGGGGCCAAACTATGGCTACACCTTC.

This sequence joins TRBV3-1 (or the pseudogene TRBV3-2) and TRBJ1-1; 9 bases line up with TRBD1. This CDR3 region has 14 residues. J gave up 3 bases and V 4 bases, and 3 bases lay outside the gene matches. Germline V gives CDR1 LGHDT, CDR2 YNNKEL (reference sequence). In DNA, the CDR3 is TGTGCCAGCAGCCGGGACAGGGCGTACACTGAAGCTTTCTTT. Translation: CASSRDRAYTEAFF.

This clone was seen a single time. V and J are TRBV7-6 and TRBJ2-3; no firm D call. V lost 2 bases and J 4 bases, leaving 7 bases between the germline ends. The CDR3 length is 13 residues. Germline CDR1 and CDR2: SGHVS and FNYEAQ. The DNA for the CDR3 is TGTGCCAGCAGCTTAAATACGGCAGATACGCAGTATTTT. This gives the protein CASSLNTADTQYF.

The chain combines TRBV6-6 with TRBJ2-6, with 7 bases that match TRBD1. CDR1 and CDR2 (germline): MNHNY, SVGAGI (reference sequence). The V and J ends lost 3 bases and 2 bases, in that order; junction bases with no gene match: 4. The CDR3 extends over 16 amino acids. CDR3 sequence (DNA): TGTGCCAGCAGTTATCAGGGGGTCGCTGGGGCCAACGTCCTGACTTTC. Amino acids: CASSYQGVAGANVLTF.

V and J are TRBV7-6 and TRBJ2-1, with D possibly matching TRBD2 (7 bases). CDR1 SGHVS and CDR2 FNYEAQ come from the germline V gene. The CDR3 has 16 amino acids. Trimming took 5 bases from V and 4 from J, leaving 18 bases between them. The DNA of the CDR3 is TGTGCCAGCAGCGCCGTAGGGGGGGGGACTTACAATGAGCAGTTCTTC. Protein product: CASSAVGGGTYNEQFF.

This clone has more than one count but fewer than ten. J is TRBJ2-7 and V is TRBV7-8; D possibly corresponds to TRBD2 (5 bases). The CDR3 is 16 residues long. Germline V gene lookup returns CDR1 SGHVS and CDR2 FQNEAQ. V was shortened by 4 bases and J by 3 bases, with 19 bases between the two germline ends. The CDR3 loop reads CASSSTSTMFHYEQYF. The CDR3 DNA follows: TGTGCCAGCAGCTCGACATCGACTATGTTCCACTACGAGCAGTACTTC.

This clone came up a few times. The rearrangement uses TRBV29-1 and TRBJ1-2, with D uncertain. This CDR3 has 14 amino acids. With 6 bases removed from V and 1 base from J, the gap between germline ends came to 15 bases. Germline CDR1 is SQVTM and CDR2 is ANQGSEA. As DNA, the CDR3 is TGCAGCGTCGTACCCCAAGAGATTAACTATGGCTACACCTTC. It specifies CSVVPQEINYGYTF.

The V call is TRBV4-1, the J call TRBJ1-4; TRBD1 aligns across 8 bases. V was pared by 4 bases and J by 3 bases, with 4 bases of the junction left unmatched. The length of the CDR3 is 15 residues. The V gene's germline CDR1 is MGHRA and CDR2 YSYEKL. The DNA for the CDR3 is TGCGCCAGCAGCCCAGGGGGCCCTTCTAATGAAAAACTGTTTTTT. Protein product: CASSPGGPSNEKLFF.

J is TRBJ1-1 and V is TRBV5-1, with TRBD1 matching 8 bases. Germline loops: CDR1 SGHRS, CDR2 YFSETQ. V lost 4 bases to trimming and J lost 4 bases; unmatched junction nucleotides: 6. This CDR3 region has 14 residues. The DNA of the CDR3 is TGCGCCAGCAGCGACCAGGGGGCGGGCACTGAAGCTTTCTTT. Translated: CASSDQGAGTEAFF.

V and J are TRBV28 and TRBJ1-4; unclear D gene. V was cut by 4 bases and J by 7 bases, with 16 bases left in between. From germline, CDR1 is MDHEN and CDR2 SYDVKM. The CDR3 spans 15 residues. The CDR3: CASSSPSDIREKLFF. The DNA for the CDR3 is TGTGCCAGCAGTTCCCCCTCAGACATCCGTGAAAAACTGTTTTTT.

This clone was observed once. The CDR3 DNA reads TGTGCCAGCAGCAAAACGGGACAGAAGCTTGGAGAGACCCAGTACTTC. Translating it yields CASSKTGQKLGETQYF. The chain uses TRBV21-1 and TRBJ2-5; the D call TRBD1 from the table was never checked on the DNA. TRBV21-1 is a pseudogene segment. The CDR3 has 16 amino acids.

This clone showed up just a few times. The rearrangement links TRBV5-5 to TRBJ1-1, with 8 bases lining up with TRBD1. Germline V gene sequence: CDR1 SGHKS, CDR2 YYEKEE (reference sequence). J gave up 1 base and V 3 bases, and 5 bases lay outside the gene matches. The CDR3 consists of 15 residues. For the CDR3, the DNA is TGTGCCAGCAGCTGGGGACAGGCAAGGAACACTGAAGCTTTCTTT. This gives the protein CASSWGQARNTEAFF.

This clone was observed a single time. V and J are TRBV5-1 and TRBJ1-1; TRBD1 matches 7 bases. The J segment lost 1 base and the V segment lost 3 bases, leaving 12 bases of the junction unmatched. The V gene's germline CDR1 is SGHRS and CDR2 YFSETQ. The CDR3 is 17 residues long. The CDR3: CASSSRTGQSRNTEAFF. CDR3 bases: TGCGCCAGCAGCTCCAGAACGGGACAGTCCAGGAACACTGAAGCTTTCTTT.

The chain joins TRBV27 to TRBJ2-7; D perhaps matches TRBD1 (5 bases). This CDR3 region has 15 residues. The germline V and J ends were trimmed by 3 bases and 2 bases, with 14 bases remaining between them. Germline CDR1 reads MNHEY; CDR2 reads SMNVEV (reference sequence). CDR3 protein: CASSFGSAGTYEQYF. CDR3 nucleotides: TGTGCCAGCAGTTTTGGATCGGCAGGGACCTACGAGCAGTACTTC.

The chain links TRBV30 to TRBJ2-7; weak D call: TRBD1 (6 bases). Per the germline V gene, CDR1 is GTSNPN and CDR2 is SVGIG (reference sequence). The CDR3 spans 14 residues. The V end lost 1 base, the J end lost 2 bases, and 12 bases lay between the germline ends. The DNA of the CDR3 is TGTGCCTGGAGTGCAGGGGTCCATCCCTACGAGCAGTACTTC. This sequence encodes CAWSAGVHPYEQYF.

The chain uses TRBV5-1 and TRBJ1-6, with D perhaps TRBD1 (6 bases). The CDR3 loop spans 15 amino acids. V dropped 6 bases and J dropped 11 bases, with 21 bases sitting between them. The V gene's germline CDR1 is SGHRS and CDR2 YFSETQ. For the CDR3, the DNA is TGCGCCAGCACCTACCAGACAGGTCGGGCGACACCCCTCCACTTT. This codes for CASTYQTGRATPLHF.

The V gene is TRBV15, the J gene TRBJ1-4; D remains unclear. Germline V gene lookup returns CDR1 LNHNV and CDR2 YYDKDF (reference sequence). The CDR3 is 14 amino acids. Between the trimmed V and J ends, which lost 0 bases and 10 bases, there was a span of 12 bases. Here the CDR3 DNA reads TGTGCCACCAGCAGAGATAAAGCGGCAGGAAAACTGTTTTTT. This codes for CATSRDKAAGKLFF. The full variable domain, rest sourced from reference TRBV15 and TRBJ1-4, is DAMVIQNPRYQVTQFGKPVTLSCSQTLNHNVMYWYQQKSSQAPKLLFHYYDKDFNNEADTPDNFQSRRPNTSFCFLDIRSPGLGDTAMYLCATSRDKAAGKLFFGSGTQLSVL.

The genes are TRBV29-1 and TRBJ1-6; D is unclear. V was shortened by 4 bases and J by 0 bases, with 7 bases between the two germline ends. This CDR3 contains 14 residues. Germline loops: CDR1 SQVTM, CDR2 ANQGSEA. The CDR3 DNA is TGCAGCGTTGCTAAGCCCTCCTATAATTCACCCCTCCACTTT. Amino acids: CSVAKPSYNSPLHF.

This chain connects TRBV18 to TRBJ2-2, with unresolved D. This CDR3 spans 16 amino acids. V was trimmed by 6 bases and J by 5 bases, leaving 19 bases between them. CDR1 is KGHSH, CDR2 LQKENI, per germline. The CDR3 loop is CASSPTSITVTGELFF. The CDR3 nucleotides read TGTGCCAGCTCCCCAACATCGATTACAGTGACCGGGGAGCTGTTTTTT.

This sequence joins TRBV3-1 (or the pseudogene TRBV3-2) and TRBJ1-2; 8 bases fit TRBD1. With 3 bases clipped from V and 13 bases from J, the junction kept 10 bases outside the gene matches. Germline V CDR1 and CDR2: LGHDT, YNNKEL (reference sequence). This CDR3 spans 13 amino acids. In DNA, the CDR3 is TGTGCCAGCAGCCAGGCGCCGGACAGGGAGGCCACCTTC. This sequence encodes CASSQAPDREATF.

V and J are TRBV5-4 and TRBJ1-4; TRBD1 aligns across 7 bases. The germline V gene encodes CDR1 SGHNT and CDR2 YYREEE (reference sequence). The CDR3 is made up of 14 amino acids. Unmatched junction bases numbered 1, after V lost 0 bases and J lost 5 bases. CDR3 nucleotides: TGTGCCAGCAGCTTGGACAGGGGCAATGAAAAACTGTTTTTT. Translated, it gives CASSLDRGNEKLFF.